This T cell receptor (beta chain) was captured by sequencing in a study of CD8 T cells in Susac syndrome. An amount of RNA that ranged from roughly 0.5 to 1 ug was reverse transcribed with random hexamers. The amplification used immunoSEQ multiplex PCR on TCR beta CDR3; it spanned 54 Vbeta and 13 Jbeta. In TCRdb, the immunoSEQ multiplex PCR reads were re-called with MiXCR into one record per CDR3 protein. The sample shows fewer than 200,000 distinct CDR3 sequences, 85% to 95% of them seen only once. Negative magnetic isolation gave CD8+ and CD4+ cells; FACS enriched CD8+ TEMRA. V lost 3 bases, J lost 10 bases, and 15 bases lay in between. This CDR3 comprises 14 residues. Germline V gene sequence: CDR1 KGHDR, CDR2 SFDVKD.

The chain has TRBV24-1 and TRBJ2-1; no clear D gene. This clonotype originated in a human donor with multiple sclerosis. Source material: CD8+ T cells from PBMCs. Here the CDR3 reads CATSDPLSRGEQFF. CDR3 DNA sequence: TGTGCCACCAGTGATCCACTTTCTCGTGGGGAGCAGTTCTTC.